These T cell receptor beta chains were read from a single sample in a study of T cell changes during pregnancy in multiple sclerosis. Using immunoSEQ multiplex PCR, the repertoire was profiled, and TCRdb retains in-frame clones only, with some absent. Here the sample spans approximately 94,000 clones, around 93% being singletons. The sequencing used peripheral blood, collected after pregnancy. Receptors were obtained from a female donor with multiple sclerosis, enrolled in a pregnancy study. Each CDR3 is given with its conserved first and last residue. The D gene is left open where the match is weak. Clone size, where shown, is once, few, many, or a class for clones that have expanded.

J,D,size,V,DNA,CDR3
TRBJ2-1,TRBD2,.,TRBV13,TGTGCCAGCAGCCAAACCGGTCTACTAGCGGGGGGCCCAGTGCATGATGAGCAGTTCTTC,CASSQTGLLAGGPVHDEQFF
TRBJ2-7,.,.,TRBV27,TGTGCCAGCAGTGCGAACTCCTACGAGCAGTACTTC,CASSANSYEQYF
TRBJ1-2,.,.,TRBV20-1,TGCAGTGCTAGAGATCTGGGCGGCTACACCTTC,CSARDLGGYTF
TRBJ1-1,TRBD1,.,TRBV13,TGTGCCAGCGAATTGAGACAGGGCAGGATCACTGAAGCTTTCTTT,CASELRQGRITEAFF
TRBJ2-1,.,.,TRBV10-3,TGTGCCATCAGTGGAGAGAATGAGCAGTTCTTC,CAISGENEQFF
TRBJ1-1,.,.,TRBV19,TGTGCCAGTAGTATAGGACGCGGGAACACTGAAGCTTTCTTT,CASSIGRGNTEAFF
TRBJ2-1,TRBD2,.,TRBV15,TGTGCCACCAGCAGAGTTCTAACTAGCGGCTCCTACAATGAGCAGTTCTTC,CATSRVLTSGSYNEQFF
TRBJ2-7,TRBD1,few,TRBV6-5,TGTGCCAGCAAGGGCTACAGGGGCGAGCAGTACTTC,CASKGYRGEQYF
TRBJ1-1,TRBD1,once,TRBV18,TGTGCCAGCTCACAACTTGGGACAGCTCCAGCGGTCAACACTGAAGCTTTCTTT,CASSQLGTAPAVNTEAFF
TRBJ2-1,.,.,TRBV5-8,TGTGCCAGCGGAGACCCAAATTACAATGAGCAGTTCTTC,CASGDPNYNEQFF
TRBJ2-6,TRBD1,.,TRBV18,TGTGCCAGCTCACAAAGACAGGGGGCAACTGGGGCCAACGTCCTGACTTTC,CASSQRQGATGANVLTF
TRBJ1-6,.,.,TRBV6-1,TGTGCCAGCAGTGAAGGGAGCTCCTATAATTCACCCCTCCACTTT,CASSEGSSYNSPLHF
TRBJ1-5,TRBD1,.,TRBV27,TGTGCCAGCAGGAAGGGACAGAATAGCAATCAGCCCCAGCATTTT,CASRKGQNSNQPQHF
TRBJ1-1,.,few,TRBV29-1,TGCAGCGTTGTCGGCTTGGCAGGGAACACTGAAGCTTTCTTT,CSVVGLAGNTEAFF
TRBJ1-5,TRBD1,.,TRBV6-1,TGTGCCAGCTCCGACAGGGCGAATCAGCCCCAGCATTTT,CASSDRANQPQHF
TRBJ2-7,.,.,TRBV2,TGTGCCAGCACCCCTTTCCCCGGGGTCTCCTACGAGCAGTACTTC,CASTPFPGVSYEQYF
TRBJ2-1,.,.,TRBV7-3,TGTGCCAGCAGCTTAGGCCCTAGCTCCTACAATGAGCAGTTCTTC,CASSLGPSSYNEQFF
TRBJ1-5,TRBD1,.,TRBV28,TGTGCCAGCAGTCGGACCGGGACAGCCAATCAGCCCCAGCATTTT,CASSRTGTANQPQHF
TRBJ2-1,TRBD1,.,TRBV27,TGTGCCAGCAGCTGGGACAGGCGGAATGAGCAGTTCTTC,CASSWDRRNEQFF
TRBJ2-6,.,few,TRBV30,TGTGCCCGTCAGGGGGGTGGGGCCAACGTCCTGACTTTC,CARQGGGANVLTF
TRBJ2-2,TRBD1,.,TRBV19,TGTGCCATCCTGGCGGGACAGGTCTATACCGGGGAGCTGTTTTTT,CAILAGQVYTGELFF
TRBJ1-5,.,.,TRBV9,TGTGCCAGCAGCGCATCCGGGGGACCCCATCAGCCCCAGCATTTT,CASSASGGPHQPQHF
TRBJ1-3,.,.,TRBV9,TGTGCCAGCAGCGTTGCGATGGGAAACACCATATATTTT,CASSVAMGNTIYF
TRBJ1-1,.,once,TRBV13,TGTGCCAGCAGCCCCTCAGGGAATACTGAAGCTTTCTTT,CASSPSGNTEAFF
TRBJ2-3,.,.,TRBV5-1,TGCGCCAGCAGCTCCCCAACAGGGCTCAGCACAGATACGCAGTATTTT,CASSSPTGLSTDTQYF
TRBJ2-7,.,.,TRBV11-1,TGTGCCAGCAGCGGGATCGGGACTCTCCAGCGCGAGCAGTACTTC,CASSGIGTLQREQYF
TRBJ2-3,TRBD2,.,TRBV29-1,TGCAGCGTTACAAGCGGGAGTCGCACAGATACGCAGTATTTT,CSVTSGSRTDTQYF
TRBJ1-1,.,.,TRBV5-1,TGCGCCAGCAGGGGAACGGAGGGCACTGAAGCTTTCTTT,CASRGTEGTEAFF
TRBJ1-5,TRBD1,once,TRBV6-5,TGTGCCAGCAGTTATAATCGGACAGGGGACAATCAGCCCCAGCATTTT,CASSYNRTGDNQPQHF
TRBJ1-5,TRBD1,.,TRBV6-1,TGTGCCAGCAGTTTTACAGGGGCTCAGCCCCAGCATTTT,CASSFTGAQPQHF
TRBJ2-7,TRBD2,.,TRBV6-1,TGTGCCAGCAGGGCCATGAGCGGGAGGGTCGACGAGCAGTACTTC,CASRAMSGRVDEQYF
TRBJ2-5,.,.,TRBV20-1,TGCAGTGCGAGCTTTATAGAGACCCAGTACTTC,CSASFIETQYF
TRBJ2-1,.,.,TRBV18,TGTGCCATCGGAGTATCAGGGGATCCTAAAAACAATGAGCAGTTCTTC,CAIGVSGDPKNNEQFF
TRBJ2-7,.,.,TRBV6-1,TGTGCCAGCAGTGAATTAGTCAGGGGACCCTACGAGCAGTACTTC,CASSELVRGPYEQYF
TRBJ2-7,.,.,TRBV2,TGTGCCAGCAGTCCCAGGTCCCCCTACGAGCAGTACTTC,CASSPRSPYEQYF
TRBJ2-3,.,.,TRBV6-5,TGTGCCAGCAGTTACTTCCCACTCCAGGGAGATACGCAGTATTTT,CASSYFPLQGDTQYF
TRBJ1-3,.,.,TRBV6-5,TGTGCCAGCAGTTACAGGGGAAGGTCTGGAAACACCATATATTTT,CASSYRGRSGNTIYF
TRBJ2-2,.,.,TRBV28,TGTGCCAGCAGTTTTGAGGGGAACACCGGGGAGCTGTTTTTT,CASSFEGNTGELFF
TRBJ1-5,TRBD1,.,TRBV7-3,TGTGCCAGCAGCCCCAGACAGGGAAAAAAAATAGTCGTTAGCAATCAGCCCCAGCATTTT,CASSPRQGKKIVVSNQPQHF
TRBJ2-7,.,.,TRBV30,TGTGCCTGGAGTTGGTCCCGGGGGTTTGGCGAGCAGTACTTC,CAWSWSRGFGEQYF
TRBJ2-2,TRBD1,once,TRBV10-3,TGTGCCATCAGTGGGACAGGCAGGACCGGGGAGCTGTTTTTT,CAISGTGRTGELFF
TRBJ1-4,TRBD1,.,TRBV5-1,TGCGCCAGCCGGGACAGGTCTGAAAAACTGTTTTTT,CASRDRSEKLFF
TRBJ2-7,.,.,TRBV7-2,TGTGCCAGCAGCTTCAGGGATAGCTCCTACGAGCAGTACTTC,CASSFRDSSYEQYF
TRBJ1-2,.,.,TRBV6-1,TGTGCCAGCAGTCCATTCGGGGGATTATATGGCTACACCTTC,CASSPFGGLYGYTF